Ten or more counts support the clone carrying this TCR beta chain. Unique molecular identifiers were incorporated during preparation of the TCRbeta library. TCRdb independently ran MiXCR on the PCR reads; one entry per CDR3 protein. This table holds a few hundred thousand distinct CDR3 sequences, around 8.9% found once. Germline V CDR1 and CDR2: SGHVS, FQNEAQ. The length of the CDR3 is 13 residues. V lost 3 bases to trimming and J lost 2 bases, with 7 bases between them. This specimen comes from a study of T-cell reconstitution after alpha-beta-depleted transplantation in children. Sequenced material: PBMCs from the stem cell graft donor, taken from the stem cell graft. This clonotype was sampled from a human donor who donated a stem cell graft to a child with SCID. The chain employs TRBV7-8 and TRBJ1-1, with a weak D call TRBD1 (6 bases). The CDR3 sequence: CASSLDSNTEAFF. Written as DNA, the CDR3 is TGTGCCAGCAGCTTGGACAGCAACACTGAAGCTTTCTTT.